This T cell receptor beta chain was recorded in a study of T cells in tuberculosis. Study background: This South African cohort compared adolescents with or without latent tuberculosis against adults with active tuberculosis.

Study results and caveats: Active tuberculosis alpha repertoires lay closer to GMM-specific TCRs than controls'. Using the GMM-specific repertoire gave 87% accuracy versus approximately 66% with motifs.

Sequencing was performed with immunoSEQ multiplex PCR; in TCRdb, only in-frame clones are kept and a portion is missing. Of about 30,000 clones listed, approximately 90% are singletons. The CDR3 sequence is 14 residues long. The V gene lost 5 bases and the J gene lost 6 bases, with 16 bases spanning the gap. From germline, CDR1 is MDHEN and CDR2 SYDVKM. The time point was: new active TB diagnosis, blood taken before or within 7 days of starting treatment. Worth noting for this clone: Its target is not known.

V usage is TRBV28 and J usage is TRBJ1-2, with D perhaps matching TRBD1 (5 bases). This TCR was sampled from an adult with tuberculosis. Sequencing used PBMCs, obtained at tuberculosis diagnosis. The CDR3 sequence: CASSPADNRDGYTF. The DNA for the CDR3 is TGTGCCAGCAGTCCGGCGGACAACCGTGATGGCTACACCTTC.